Following are 30 T cell receptor beta chains from one sample sequenced in a study of cytomegalovirus exposure and HLA in healthy donors (dated by TCRdb to the late 2010s). To prepare the library, the immunoSEQ multiplex PCR assay was applied. The table was pulled from immuneACCESS by TCRdb, which kept in-frame rearrangements only. Such tables lose some clones; where checked, under half of the loss comes from unresolved V genes, and the rest has no known cause. The sample table records over 200,000 clones; around 78% of these occur just once. Around 5.6% of the sample lies in the top ten. The sample consisted of PBMCs. The origin of the receptors is a woman aged 18-29 years in good health and CMV-seronegative.

CDR3 sequence reads: CASSLSGQPQHF. DNA of the CDR3: TGTGCCAGCAGTTTAAGTGGTCAGCCCCAGCATTTT. The rearrangement links TRBV28 to TRBJ1-5; D not certain. The length of the CDR3 is 12 residues. Trimming cost V 2 bases and J 6 bases, with 5 bases left between them. Germline V CDR1 and CDR2: MDHEN, SYDVKM.

This chain uses TRBV4-2 with TRBJ2-5; TRBD2 is a possible D gene (6 bases). The germline gives CDR1 LGHNA, CDR2 YNFKEQ. The CDR3 sequence is 16 residues long. V lost 5 bases, J lost 5 bases, and 21 bases lay in between. CDR3 bases: TGTGCCAGCAGCGAATCCGCGGAGGGCGTACGTGAGACCCAGTACTTC. It codes for CASSESAEGVRETQYF.

J is TRBJ2-7 and V is TRBV5-4; 9 bases line up with TRBD1. In germline, CDR1 is SGHNT, CDR2 YYREEE (reference sequence). The CDR3 sequence is 14 residues long. The trim removed 4 bases at V and 5 bases at J, leaving 7 bases unmatched. The chain's CDR3 is CASSPRTGDDEQYF. In nucleotides, the CDR3 is TGTGCCAGCAGCCCCCGGACAGGGGACGACGAGCAGTACTTC. Together with reference TRBV5-4 and TRBJ2-7, the CDR3 gives the full variable domain: ETGVTQSPTHLIKTRGQQVTLRCSSQSGHNTVSWYQQALGQGPQFIFQYYREEENGRGNFPPRFSGLQFPNYSSELNVNALELDDSALYLCASSPRTGDDEQYFGPGTRLTVT.

This clone has just one count. This rearrangement joins TRBV2 to TRBJ1-2; D call uncertain. CDR1 and CDR2 (germline): SNHLY, FYNNEI. Trimming cost V 5 bases and J 8 bases, with 15 bases left between them. The CDR3 loop spans 13 amino acids. CDR3: CASSWRREEGYTF. The CDR3, as DNA: TGTGCCAGCAGTTGGAGGAGGGAGGAGGGCTACACCTTC.

The chain has TRBV27 and TRBJ2-1, with D possibly being TRBD2 (6 bases). Trimming pared 11 bases from V and 10 bases from J, leaving 18 bases between. Germline V gives CDR1 MNHEY, CDR2 SMNVEV (reference sequence). The CDR3 is made up of 12 amino acids. The DNA for the CDR3 is TGTGCCGCGGGGAGTTGGTTCCGGGAGCAGTTCTTC. This translates into CAAGSWFREQFF.

The rearrangement joins TRBV9 to TRBJ2-7; D perhaps matches TRBD1 (6 bases). The CDR3 loop spans 17 amino acids. CDR1 is SGDLS, CDR2 YYNGEE, per germline. V was trimmed by 4 bases and J by 6 bases, leaving 26 bases between them. This chain's CDR3 is CASSPRETGIRLSEQYF. CDR3 DNA sequence: TGTGCCAGCAGCCCCCGCGAGACAGGCATTCGCTTGTCCGAGCAGTACTTC.

The chain couples TRBV29-1 to TRBJ2-7; a possible D gene is TRBD1 (5 bases). Trimming removed 2 bases at V and 0 bases at J, with 11 bases between. Germline CDR1 reads SQVTM; CDR2 reads ANQGSEA. The CDR3 contains 14 residues. Here the CDR3 DNA reads TGCAGCGTTGAAACAGGTCGATCCTCCTACGAGCAGTACTTC. Translating gives CSVETGRSSYEQYF.

The chain uses TRBV5-1 and TRBJ2-2; TRBD1 is a possible D gene (6 bases). Trimming left V 0 bases short and J 4 bases short, with 10 bases between. From germline, CDR1 is SGHRS and CDR2 YFSETQ. The CDR3 loop spans 15 amino acids. This CDR3 reads CASSLEGVSTGELFF. CDR3 DNA: TGCGCCAGCAGCTTGGAGGGGGTCAGCACCGGGGAGCTGTTTTTT.

The chain uses TRBV7-9 and TRBJ2-5; TRBD2 matches at 9 bases. Trimming at V came to 2 bases and at J to 4 bases, leaving 2 bases not matched to a gene. The CDR3 contains 14 residues. Germline V lookup: CDR1 SEHNR, CDR2 FQNEAQ (reference sequence). The chain's CDR3 is CASSLSSGRETQYF. The CDR3 DNA follows: TGTGCCAGCAGCTTAAGTAGCGGGAGAGAGACCCAGTACTTC.

The chain uses TRBV27 and TRBJ1-1, with 10 nucleotides matching TRBD1. The germline CDR1 and CDR2 sequences are MNHEY and SMNVEV (reference sequence). The CDR3 is 15 residues long. The trim removed 4 bases at V and 5 bases at J, leaving 7 bases unmatched. The CDR3 loop is CASSSGTGVQTEAFF. DNA of the CDR3: TGTGCCAGCAGTTCGGGGACAGGGGTTCAGACTGAAGCTTTCTTT.

V gene TRBV5-6 combines with J gene TRBJ2-5; no definite D call. Per germline, CDR1 SGHDT and CDR2 YYEEEE. V was cut by 2 bases and J by 2 bases, with 10 bases left in between. The CDR3 totals 14 residues. CDR3 loop: CASSFPVPQETQYF. CDR3 coding DNA: TGTGCCAGCAGCTTTCCAGTTCCACAAGAGACCCAGTACTTC. Supplemented by reference TRBV5-6 and TRBJ2-5, the full variable domain reads DAGVTQSPTHLIKTRGQQVTLRCSPKSGHDTVSWYQQALGQGPQFIFQYYEEEERQRGNFPDRFSGHQFPNYSSELNVNALLLGDSALYLCASSFPVPQETQYFGPGTRLLVL.

The chain has TRBV27 and TRBJ2-1; 11 nucleotides agree with TRBD1. The CDR3 has 15 amino acids. Germline lookup yields CDR1 MNHEY and CDR2 SMNVEV (reference sequence). V shed 6 bases and J 3 bases; nucleotides not matched to a gene: 4. This CDR3 reads CASRPGQGDYNEQFF. CDR3 DNA sequence: TGTGCCAGCAGACCGGGACAGGGGGACTACAATGAGCAGTTCTTC.

The rearrangement joins TRBV5-6 to TRBJ1-1; TRBD1 might be the D (5 bases). CDR1 SGHDT and CDR2 YYEEEE come from the germline V gene. V gave up 8 bases and J gave up 0 bases, with 17 bases separating them. The CDR3 sequence is 15 residues long. The CDR3 loop reads CASGPLQVMNTEAFF. The CDR3 DNA sequence: TGTGCCAGTGGACCCCTACAGGTGATGAACACTGAAGCTTTCTTT.

The V gene is TRBV11-2, the J gene TRBJ2-1, with TRBD2 matching over 8 bases. J lost 10 bases, V lost 5 bases, and 13 bases had no gene match. The CDR3 sequence is 15 residues long. CDR1 and CDR2 (germline): SGHAT, FQNNGV. The CDR3 region is CASSPPSWGTREQFF. CDR3 sequence (DNA): TGTGCCAGCAGCCCTCCGAGTTGGGGGACTAGGGAGCAGTTCTTC.

This clone appeared a single time. The J gene is TRBJ1-5, the V gene TRBV5-1; unclear D gene. CDR1 is SGHRS and CDR2 is YFSETQ in the germline V gene. The CDR3 spans 15 residues. V lost 4 bases, J lost 4 bases, and 15 bases lay in between. CDR3 in DNA: TGCGCCAGCAGCCCCGAGCCGGGAGGGAATCAGCCCCAGCATTTT. Its protein is CASSPEPGGNQPQHF. The complete variable domain, with remaining parts taken from reference TRBV5-1 and TRBJ1-5, reads KAGVTQTPRYLIKTRGQQVTLSCSPISGHRSVSWYQQTPGQGLQFLFEYFSETQRNKGNFPGRFSGRQFSNSRSEMNVSTLELGDSALYLCASSPEPGGNQPQHFGDGTRLSIL.

The CDR3 is CASSGSHGGGQFF. The CDR3 DNA reads as TGTGCCAGCAGTGGGAGCCATGGGGGAGGTCAGTTCTTC. The chain recombines TRBV2 with TRBJ2-1, with D perhaps matching TRBD2 (6 bases). The CDR3 is 13 residues long. V was shortened by 4 bases and J by 13 bases, with 17 bases between the two germline ends. Germline V gives CDR1 SNHLY, CDR2 FYNNEI.

As for this clone: The junction does not match germline at one end; this may be a read error. The V and J genes are TRBV5-5 and TRBJ1-2; a weak D match, TRBD1 (5 bases). The CDR3 runs to 12 residues. Germline CDR1 reads SGHKS; CDR2 reads YYEKEE (reference sequence). In DNA, the CDR3 is TGTGCCAGCAGCCCCGACACCGGAGGGGTGGCCTTC. Translating it yields CASSPDTGGVAF. The full variable domain, in which reference TRBV5-5 and TRBJ1-2 provide the parts outside the CDR3, is DAGVTQSPTHLIKTRGQQVTLRCSPISGHKSVSWYQQVLGQGPQFIFQYYEKEERGRGNFPDRFSARQFPNYSSELNVNALLLGDSALYLCASSPDTGGVAFGSGTRLTVV.

This clone was counted only a few times. The chain recombines TRBV7-2 with TRBJ1-2; TRBD1 might be the D (6 bases). Between the trimmed V and J ends, which lost 5 bases and 5 bases, there was a span of 18 bases. The CDR3 runs to 15 residues. Germline assignment: CDR1 SGHTA and CDR2 FQGNSA. CDR3 DNA: TGTGCCAGCAGCCCCCGGGCTTCGAGGGGGTATGGCTACACCTTC. Protein sequence: CASSPRASRGYGYTF. Variable domain in full (rest from reference TRBV7-2 and TRBJ1-2): GAGVSQSPSNKVTEKGKDVELRCDPISGHTALYWYRQSLGQGLEFLIYFQGNSAPDKSGLPSDRFSAERTGGSVSTLTIQRTQQEDSAVYLCASSPRASRGYGYTFGSGTRLTVV.

The V and J genes are TRBV6-1 and TRBJ1-5; TRBD1 is a possible D gene (5 bases). This CDR3 spans 13 amino acids. V lost 7 bases to trimming and J lost 0 bases, with 7 bases between them. Germline CDR1 reads MNHNS; CDR2 reads SASEGT. The CDR3, as DNA: TGTGCCAGCACAGGGCATAGCAATCAGCCCCAGCATTTT. Translating it yields CASTGHSNQPQHF.

V gene TRBV30 combines with J gene TRBJ1-5, with unresolved D. The CDR3 covers 15 residues. V was clipped by 1 base and J by 0 bases, with 10 bases between them. Germline values: CDR1 GTSNPN, CDR2 SVGIG (reference sequence). The CDR3 bases are TGTGCCTGGAGTGGAGGTCGCGGTAGCAATCAGCCCCAGCATTTT. This codes for CAWSGGRGSNQPQHF.

The rearrangement joins TRBV29-1 to TRBJ2-1, with TRBD2 matching 7 bases. Germline CDR1 SQVTM, CDR2 ANQGSEA. V shed 0 bases, J shed 2 bases, and the junction held 10 bases outside the gene matches. The CDR3 totals 17 residues. CDR3 sequence reads: CSVEDPLAATPYNEQFF. In DNA form, the CDR3 reads TGCAGCGTTGAAGATCCTCTAGCGGCTACCCCCTACAATGAGCAGTTCTTC.

The chain couples TRBV9 to TRBJ1-2; D remains ambiguous. V lost 0 bases and J 8 bases, leaving 14 bases between the germline ends. In germline, CDR1 is SGDLS, CDR2 YYNGEE. The CDR3 loop spans 14 amino acids. The CDR3 DNA reads as TGTGCCAGCAGCGTAGATCGGAGCTCGGGAGGCTACACCTTC. Its translation: CASSVDRSSGGYTF. Full variable domain (outside the CDR3, taken from reference TRBV9 and TRBJ1-2): DSGVTQTPKHLITATGQRVTLRCSPRSGDLSVYWYQQSLDQGLQFLIQYYNGEERAKGNILERFSAQQFPDLHSELNLSSLELGDSALYFCASSVDRSSGGYTFGSGTRLTVV.

The rearrangement links TRBV10-3 to TRBJ2-3; D perhaps matches TRBD1 (5 bases). The germline CDR1 and CDR2 sequences are ENHRY and SYGVKD. The V gene lost 6 bases and the J gene lost 2 bases, with 18 bases spanning the gap. This CDR3 has 16 amino acids. The chain's CDR3 is CAISTGNRGYTDTQYF. The CDR3 DNA follows: TGTGCCATCAGCACTGGGAATAGGGGATACACAGATACGCAGTATTTT.

The chain links TRBV9 to TRBJ2-3, with 11 nucleotides matching TRBD2. CDR3 length equals 14 residues. Germline V gene sequence: CDR1 SGDLS, CDR2 YYNGEE. Trimming cost V 3 bases and J 4 bases; bases outside gene matches: 1. CDR3 coding DNA: TGTGCCAGCAGCGAGACTAGCGGGGCAGATACGCAGTATTTT. It translates to CASSETSGADTQYF.

The chain carries TRBV18 and TRBJ2-7; tentatively, D is TRBD2 (6 bases). Trimming shortened V by 2 bases and J by 0 bases, and 14 bases separated the two germline ends. Looked up from germline, CDR1 is KGHSH and CDR2 is LQKENI. The CDR3 has 16 residues. CDR3 coding DNA: TGTGCCAGCTCACCATCTAAAGGGAGGTTCTCCTACGAGCAGTACTTC. Protein product: CASSPSKGRFSYEQYF. Together with reference TRBV18 and TRBJ2-7, the CDR3 gives the full variable domain: NAGVMQNPRHLVRRRGQEARLRCSPMKGHSHVYWYRQLPEEGLKFMVYLQKENIIDESGMPKERFSAEFPKEGPSILRIQQVVRGDSAAYFCASSPSKGRFSYEQYFGPGTRLTVT.

The chain combines TRBV7-9 with TRBJ2-7, with a weak D call TRBD1 (6 bases). V lost 5 bases and J 2 bases, leaving 22 bases between the germline ends. Germline V lookup: CDR1 SEHNR, CDR2 FQNEAQ (reference sequence). This CDR3 spans 17 amino acids. CDR3 region: CASSHGQTGIYPYEQYF. CDR3 coding DNA: TGTGCCAGCAGCCACGGACAGACGGGGATTTACCCCTACGAGCAGTACTTC.

V is TRBV29-1 and J is TRBJ1-3; the D is unclear. CDR1 and CDR2 (germline): SQVTM, ANQGSEA. Trimming removed 7 bases from V and 0 bases from J, with 10 bases in between. The CDR3 sequence is 13 residues long. The chain's CDR3 is CSASDYSGNTIYF. For the CDR3, the DNA is TGCAGCGCTTCTGACTACTCTGGAAACACCATATATTTT.

V and J are TRBV6-1 and TRBJ2-3; 7 nucleotides align to TRBD1. The V gene's germline CDR1 is MNHNS and CDR2 SASEGT. V was pared by 3 bases and J by 4 bases, with 7 bases of the junction left unmatched. There are 15 residues in the CDR3. The CDR3 is CASSEEDRDADTQYF. CDR3 DNA sequence: TGTGCCAGCAGTGAGGAAGACAGGGACGCAGATACGCAGTATTTT.

The rearrangement uses TRBV5-6 and TRBJ2-6, with 7 bases matching TRBD1. Germline V gene data show CDR1 as SGHDT and CDR2 as YYEEEE. The CDR3 is made up of 18 amino acids. V was clipped by 0 bases and J by 4 bases; unmatched bases: 10. Written as DNA, the CDR3 is TGTGCCAGCAGCTTGGAATCTACGACAGGGTGGGGGGCCAACGTCCTGACTTTC. Its translation: CASSLESTTGWGANVLTF.

V gene TRBV27 combines with J gene TRBJ2-4, with a tentative D call TRBD1 (6 bases). The CDR3 is made up of 14 amino acids. CDR1 MNHEY and CDR2 SMNVEV come from the germline V gene (reference sequence). Trimming took 3 bases from V and 7 from J, leaving 13 bases between them. CDR3 sequence reads: CASSFTGRGNIQYF. The CDR3 DNA is TGTGCCAGCAGTTTTACAGGGAGAGGGAACATTCAGTACTTC.